This record concerns one TCR beta chain sequence. The antigen this receptor binds is unknown. Within one base of it there is no much larger clone, and no base qualities were kept. This entry belongs to a study of human T cells and chemical hapten exposure (dated by TCRdb to the early 2020s). The study in broad terms: For sensitization, 2% DPC in acetone was applied to an approximately 2 cm by approximately 2 cm area of upper inner arm skin. Throughout the study period of about 25 weeks, patients also received therapeutic DPC doses to the scalp every week. Patch testing was done on the upper back using Finn chambers containing 0.01% DPC, and results were scored after 6 days according to International Contact Dermatitis Research Group standards. Alopecia areata with under or over 50% scalp involvement, alopecia totalis and alopecia universalis were represented in the patient cohort, which was mostly female. The libraries were sequenced as a pool, and the TCR yield per sample differed mostly because of small variations in library volumes within the pool. Peripheral blood TCR repertoire changes were tracked in vivo in alopecia patients during primary and secondary sensitization to the hapten diphenylcyclopropenone (DPC). Blood was sampled from patients pre-sensitization (week 0) and at 2, 6 and about 24 weeks after DPC sensitization. For TCR sequencing, blood came from about 28 alopecia patients at anywhere from one to four time points (pre-sensitization, 2, 6 and 24 weeks). General study outcomes and caveats: Repeated subsampling changed both the strength of the expansion versus patch-test correlation and the threshold at which that correlation became significant. The number of TCRs above 1 in 1000 frequency did not change with DPC sensitization; there was no evidence of global repertoire structure alterations. Alopecia, a presumed autoimmune disease, was present in all patients, so the immune response of the patients might differ from that of healthy individuals. Expanded TCRs formed significantly more large CDR3 similarity clusters than pre-sensitization or healthy control sets, consistent with antigen-driven responses. Patch test score was positively correlated with the number of PT1 expanded TCRs, with significance at thresholds 8, 16 and 32 but not at 4.

Compared with germline, V lacks 4 bases and J lacks 1 base; bases without a gene match: 0. From the cysteine up to the phenylalanine, the CDR3 has a length of 13 residues. The entry retains the CDR3 DNA only, 39 bases that are in frame from base 1. Looking up the germline V gene yields CDR1 SQVTM and CDR2 ANQGSEA. What this sample's time point label stands for: pre-sensitization, week 0. The sample's treatment or condition, from its label and the paper: therapeutic diphenylcyclopropenone sensitization with weekly scalp DPC. At every patch-test visit, the blood draw took place before the patch test was put on. Eligible patients were aged 18 to 70, diagnosed with alopecia, deemed suitable for DPC therapy, and excluded if pregnant. Total RNA was extracted from unfractionated whole blood that had been collected in Tempus Blood RNA tubes. Libraries were made using RACE. Sequencing was carried out with a NextSeq 500. Library preparation attached unique molecular identifiers to individual cDNA molecules for quantitative, reproducible TCR counting. Both TCR alpha and TCR beta chains were sequenced from each blood RNA sample. The paper's data handling went like this. The median number of TCRs per sample was some 100,000, ranging from roughly 20,000 to 700,000. The Decombinator software suite was used to annotate V, J and CDR3 in the TCR reads. For the PS versus PT1 abundance plots, all samples were subsampled to the same number of TCRs (28,000). TCRs were defined as expanded if absent before sensitization and observed at least eight times at the 2-week time point. TCRdb trimmed public reads at Q25 via fastp, called clones via MiXCR and kept in-frame beta chains. Entries are consolidated by CDR3 protein sequence, retaining the most common genes and DNA. The V and J calls shown here were made by TCRdb, not taken from the authors' results. The sample records 150,000 to 200,000 distinct CDR3 sequences, roughly 30% of which are singletons. The ten biggest clones cover under 3% of the sample.

Recombination connected TRBV29-1 to TRBJ2-3; TRBD2 aligns with 9 central bases. This sample comprised whole blood, obtained in connection with sensitization to the hapten diphenylcyclopropenone (DPC). The sequence was collected from a woman aged 25 to 45 with alopecia areata. Some clones in this sample may be carry-over from other donors' samples. The bases are TGCAGCGTTGTAGCGGGGGGCACAGATACGCAGTATTTT. It translates as CSVVAGGTDTQYF.